This T cell receptor beta chain was documented in a study of shared clonotypes between healthy human individuals. Study-wide context: Serving as donors were two women and three men, whose ages spanned 18 to 49.

The run depth of the assay was deep. Clones were sequenced by immunoSEQ multiplex PCR, and TCRdb holds only the in-frame ones, with some missing. The sample records about 700,000 clones, about 90% being singletons. This CDR3 is built from 15 residues. Germline CDR1 is LGHNA and CDR2 is YSLEER. Trimming removed 0 bases from V and 6 bases from J, with 11 bases in between. Naive CD8 cells were CD45RO-negative, positively selected for CCR7, excluding terminally differentiated effector memory CD45RA+ cells. V and J are TRBV4-3 and TRBJ2-2; TRBD2 is a possible D gene (5 bases). This sequence was found in a man aged 25 to 40 in good health. The sequencing input was naive CD8+ T cells sorted from blood. CDR3 residues: CASSQDTPGAGELFF. The CDR3 DNA follows: TGCGCCAGCAGCCAAGATACACCCGGGGCCGGGGAGCTGTTTTTT.